The 13 T cell receptor beta chains below all came from one sample that was sequenced in a study of control samples from healthy donors and cancer patients. The protocol was immunoSEQ multiplex PCR, while the TCRdb copy is restricted to in-frame clones and leaves out a portion. Altogether 100,000 to 150,000 clones are present, over 80% being singletons, with the ten largest covering 2.1%. Input material: blood. The origin of the receptors is a woman aged 45-60 years in good health.

The chain carries TRBV7-2 and TRBJ1-5, with a possible D match to TRBD1 (5 bases). Germline CDR1 and CDR2: SGHTA and FQGNSA. The CDR3 has 15 amino acids. Trimming stripped 3 bases from V and 1 base from J, with 10 bases between. CDR3 sequence: CASSFTGASNQPQHF. The CDR3 DNA sequence: TGTGCCAGCAGCTTTACAGGAGCCAGCAATCAGCCCCAGCATTTT.

V usage is TRBV15 and J usage is TRBJ1-2; no clear D. CDR3 length: 13 amino acids. The germline V and J ends were trimmed by 0 bases and 6 bases, with 8 bases remaining between them. The germline V gene has CDR1 LNHNV and CDR2 YYDKDF (reference sequence). The CDR3 DNA reads TGTGCCACCAGCAGAGATGGATGGAATGGCTACACCTTC. It specifies CATSRDGWNGYTF. Complete variable domain (other parts from reference TRBV15 and TRBJ1-2): DAMVIQNPRYQVTQFGKPVTLSCSQTLNHNVMYWYQQKSSQAPKLLFHYYDKDFNNEADTPDNFQSRRPNTSFCFLDIRSPGLGDTAMYLCATSRDGWNGYTFGSGTRLTVV.

The chain recombines TRBV9 with TRBJ2-5, with 8 bases aligning to TRBD2. V dropped 0 bases and J dropped 4; count of bases not matched to a gene: 8. The CDR3 contains 16 residues. Per the germline V gene, CDR1 is SGDLS and CDR2 is YYNGEE. As DNA, the CDR3 is TGTGCCAGCAGCGTAGCGGGAGGGGGGGCCGGAGAGACCCAGTACTTC. It encodes CASSVAGGGAGETQYF.

This rearrangement joins TRBV18 to TRBJ2-3; 9 bases match TRBD1. Germline V CDR1 and CDR2: KGHSH, LQKENI. The V and J ends lost 7 bases and 6 bases, in that order; junction bases with no gene match: 11. The CDR3 has 15 amino acids. In nucleotides, the CDR3 is TGTGCCAGCTTCCCCGGGACAGGGACCAAGGATACGCAGTATTTT. Its translation: CASFPGTGTKDTQYF.

The chain carries TRBV2 and TRBJ1-2, with TRBD1 matching over 7 bases. The CDR3 loop spans 15 amino acids. Unmatched junction bases numbered 13, after V lost 5 bases and J lost 7 bases. Germline V lookup: CDR1 SNHLY, CDR2 FYNNEI. CDR3 residues: CASSRLTGSKGGYTF. The CDR3 nucleotides are TGTGCCAGCAGTAGGCTGACAGGGTCAAAGGGTGGCTACACCTTC. Full variable domain (missing parts from reference TRBV2 and TRBJ1-2): EPEVTQTPSHQVTQMGQEVILRCVPISNHLYFYWYRQILGQKVEFLVSFYNNEISEKSEIFDDQFSVERPDGSNFTLKIRSTKLEDSAMYFCASSRLTGSKGGYTFGSGTRLTVV.

This clone has just one count. This rearrangement joins TRBV5-1 to TRBJ2-5, with TRBD2 identical over 14 bases. After removal of 4 bases from V and 4 bases from J, the junction contained 9 bases not matched to a gene. The CDR3 runs to 17 residues. Germline CDR1 reads SGHRS; CDR2 reads YFSETQ. The CDR3 loop reads CASSGGLAGARSETQYF. DNA for the CDR3: TGCGCCAGCAGCGGGGGACTAGCGGGAGCTAGGTCAGAGACCCAGTACTTC.

This clone was observed a single time. CDR3 sequence reads: CASSFGTANTEAFF. The CDR3 nucleotides are TGCGCCAGCAGCTTCGGGACAGCAAACACTGAAGCTTTCTTT. V is TRBV4-1 and J is TRBJ1-1; 7 positions match TRBD1. After removal of 5 bases from V and 2 bases from J, the junction contained 5 bases not matched to a gene. CDR3 length: 14 amino acids. From germline, CDR1 is MGHRA and CDR2 YSYEKL.

This clone came up a few times. This chain uses TRBV7-8 with TRBJ1-1; D may be TRBD1 (6 bases). The ends were cut back, 6 bases at V and 1 base at J, with 12 bases in the middle. The CDR3 is made up of 14 amino acids. The V gene's germline CDR1 is SGHVS and CDR2 FQNEAQ. The CDR3 nucleotides are TGTGCCAGCAGACCGGGACACCAGAACACTGAAGCTTTCTTT. Its protein is CASRPGHQNTEAFF.

A single count supports this clone. V gene TRBV6-5 combines with J gene TRBJ1-6, with 8 nucleotides matching TRBD1. J lost 8 bases, V lost 5 bases, and 8 bases had no gene match. The CDR3 totals 15 residues. The germline V gene has CDR1 MNHEY and CDR2 SVGAGI. The CDR3, as DNA: TGTGCCAGCAGTCCTAGACAGGGGACAGATTCACCCCTCCACTTT. This encodes CASSPRQGTDSPLHF.

V is TRBV6-5 and J is TRBJ2-7; D possibly corresponds to TRBD1 (6 bases). The length of the CDR3 is 12 residues. V was pared by 9 bases and J by 2 bases, with 11 bases between. CDR1 MNHEY and CDR2 SVGAGI come from the germline V gene. CDR3 loop: CASGQTAYEQYF. CDR3 nucleotide sequence: TGTGCCAGTGGACAGACCGCCTACGAGCAGTACTTC.

The chain employs TRBV14 and TRBJ2-2; the D is unclear. V gave up 2 bases and J gave up 0 bases, with 10 bases separating them. Germline loops: CDR1 SGHDN, CDR2 FVKESK. This CDR3 region has 16 residues. CDR3 sequence: CASSQRNGANTGELFF. Written as DNA, the CDR3 is TGTGCCAGCAGCCAACGAAACGGAGCGAACACCGGGGAGCTGTTTTTT.

The chain joins TRBV11-2 to TRBJ2-5, with D maybe TRBD2 (6 bases). Germline CDR1 SGHAT, CDR2 FQNNGV. The CDR3 spans 15 residues. Trimming left V 4 bases short and J 4 bases short, with 16 bases between. The CDR3 sequence is CASSSVRDFPETQYF. In nucleotides, the CDR3 is TGTGCCAGCAGCTCCGTTCGGGACTTTCCAGAGACCCAGTACTTC.

This clone has a handful of counts. CDR3: CAISESLGYNQPQHF. CDR3 bases: TGTGCCATCAGTGAGTCTTTAGGGTACAATCAGCCCCAGCATTTT. The J gene is TRBJ1-5, the V gene TRBV10-3; D ambiguous. From germline, CDR1 is ENHRY and CDR2 SYGVKD. The CDR3 is 15 residues long. Deletions cut 0 bases from V and 3 bases from J, with 9 bases between.